This T cell receptor beta chain is drawn from a study of CD4 T cells in relation to SARS-CoV-2 and coronaviruses. The CDR3 contains 13 residues. CDR1 and CDR2 (germline): SGDLS, YYNGEE. V shed 4 bases and J shed 0 bases, with 5 bases lying between them. Naive and memory CD4+ T cells were separated from cryopreserved PBMCs. Roughly 10^5 naive or memory CD4+ cells were cultured with CEF peptides for approximately 11 days. Profiling relied on immunoSEQ multiplex PCR, and the TCRdb table lists in-frame clones only, not all of them. This table holds 41,000 or so clones, approximately 87% found once. This clone occurred a few times. Its target is unknown.

The specimen was naive CD4+ T cells from PBMCs, cultured in vitro. Specified subset: naive CD4+ T cells isolated by negative enrichment. The chain has TRBV9 and TRBJ1-3; D is ambiguous. This TCR was recovered from an adult with COVID-19. This chain's CDR3 is CASSSPSGNTIYF. The CDR3 DNA reads TGTGCCAGCAGCTCCCCCTCTGGAAACACCATATATTTT.